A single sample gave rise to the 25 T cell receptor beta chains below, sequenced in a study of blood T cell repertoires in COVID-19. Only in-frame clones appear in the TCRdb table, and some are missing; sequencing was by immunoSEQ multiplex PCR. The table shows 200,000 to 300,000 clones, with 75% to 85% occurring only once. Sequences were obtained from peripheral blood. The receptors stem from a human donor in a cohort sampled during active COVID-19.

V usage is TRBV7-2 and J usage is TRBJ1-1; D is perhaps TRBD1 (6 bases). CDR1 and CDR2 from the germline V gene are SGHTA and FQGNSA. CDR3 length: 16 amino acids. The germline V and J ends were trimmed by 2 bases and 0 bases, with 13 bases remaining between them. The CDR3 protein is CASSLQQGTLNTEAFF. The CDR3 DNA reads TGTGCCAGCAGCTTACAACAGGGTACCTTGAACACTGAAGCTTTCTTT.

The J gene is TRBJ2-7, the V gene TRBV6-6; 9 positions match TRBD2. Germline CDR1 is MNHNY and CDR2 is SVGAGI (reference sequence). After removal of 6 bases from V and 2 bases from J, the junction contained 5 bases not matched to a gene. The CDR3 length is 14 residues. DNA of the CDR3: TGTGCCAGCAGGGATAGCGGGGGACCCTACGAGCAGTACTTC. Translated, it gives CASRDSGGPYEQYF.

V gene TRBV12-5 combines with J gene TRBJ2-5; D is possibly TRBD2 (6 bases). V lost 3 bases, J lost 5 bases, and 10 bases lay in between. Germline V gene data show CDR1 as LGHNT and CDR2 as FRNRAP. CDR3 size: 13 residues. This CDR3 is CASGLPGSETQYF. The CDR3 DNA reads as TGTGCTAGTGGTTTACCCGGGAGTGAGACCCAGTACTTC. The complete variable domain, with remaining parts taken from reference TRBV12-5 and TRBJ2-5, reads DARVTQTPRHKVTEMGQEVTMRCQPILGHNTVFWYRQTMMQGLELLAYFRNRAPLDDSGMPKDRFSAEMPDATLATLKIQPSEPRDSAVYFCASGLPGSETQYFGPGTRLLVL.

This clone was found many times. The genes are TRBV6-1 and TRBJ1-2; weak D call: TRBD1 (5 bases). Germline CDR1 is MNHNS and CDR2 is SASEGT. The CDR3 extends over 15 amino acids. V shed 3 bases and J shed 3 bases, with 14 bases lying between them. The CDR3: CASSDNRIGYYGYTF. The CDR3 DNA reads TGTGCCAGCAGTGACAACAGGATTGGTTACTATGGCTACACCTTC.

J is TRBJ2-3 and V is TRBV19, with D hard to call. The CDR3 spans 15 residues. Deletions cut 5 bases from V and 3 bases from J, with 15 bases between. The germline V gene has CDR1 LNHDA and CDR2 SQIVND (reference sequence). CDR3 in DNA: TGTGCCAGTAGTTTCGCGGTTCGAGGTACAGATACGCAGTATTTT. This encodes CASSFAVRGTDTQYF.

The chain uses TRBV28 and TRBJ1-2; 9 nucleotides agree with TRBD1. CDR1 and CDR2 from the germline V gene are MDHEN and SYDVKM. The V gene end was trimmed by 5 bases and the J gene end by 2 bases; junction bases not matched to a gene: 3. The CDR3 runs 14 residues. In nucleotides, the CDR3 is TGTGCCAGCAGTCCGACAGGGGGAAACTATGGCTACACCTTC. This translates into CASSPTGGNYGYTF.

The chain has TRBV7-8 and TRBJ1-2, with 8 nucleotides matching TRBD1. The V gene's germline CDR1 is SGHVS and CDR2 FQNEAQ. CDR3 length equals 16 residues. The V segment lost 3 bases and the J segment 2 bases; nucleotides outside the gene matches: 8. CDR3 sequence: CASSFLRDRTNYGYTF. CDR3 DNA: TGTGCCAGCAGCTTCCTCCGGGACAGGACCAACTATGGCTACACCTTC.

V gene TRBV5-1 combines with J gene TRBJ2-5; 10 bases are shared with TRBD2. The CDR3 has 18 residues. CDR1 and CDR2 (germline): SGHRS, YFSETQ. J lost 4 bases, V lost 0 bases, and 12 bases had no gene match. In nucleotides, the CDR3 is TGCGCCAGCAGCTTGGACAGGGGCCTAGCGGGGGATGGAGAGACCCAGTACTTC. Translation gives CASSLDRGLAGDGETQYF.

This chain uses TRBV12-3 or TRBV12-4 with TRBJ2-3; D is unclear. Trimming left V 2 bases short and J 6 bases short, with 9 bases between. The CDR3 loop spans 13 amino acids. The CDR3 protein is CASSLPPRDTQYF. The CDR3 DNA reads TGTGCCAGCAGTTTACCCCCCCGGGATACGCAGTATTTT.

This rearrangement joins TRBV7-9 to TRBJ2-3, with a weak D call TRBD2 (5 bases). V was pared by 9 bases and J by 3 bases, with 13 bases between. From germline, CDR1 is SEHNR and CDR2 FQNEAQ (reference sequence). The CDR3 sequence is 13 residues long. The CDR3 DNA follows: TGTGCCAGGGACGGGATAGGGACAGATACGCAGTATTTT. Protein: CARDGIGTDTQYF. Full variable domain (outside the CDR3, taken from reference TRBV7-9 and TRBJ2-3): DTGVSQNPRHKITKRGQNVTFRCDPISEHNRLYWYRQTLGQGPEFLTYFQNEAQLEKSRLLSDRFSAERPKGSFSTLEIQRTEQGDSAMYLCARDGIGTDTQYFGPGTRLTVL.

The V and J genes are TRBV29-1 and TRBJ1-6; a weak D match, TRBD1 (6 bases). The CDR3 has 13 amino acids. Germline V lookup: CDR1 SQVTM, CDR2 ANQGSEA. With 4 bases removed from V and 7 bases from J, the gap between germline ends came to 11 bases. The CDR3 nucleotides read TGCAGCGTTGGGGAGACAGGAAATTCACCCCTCCACTTT. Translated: CSVGETGNSPLHF. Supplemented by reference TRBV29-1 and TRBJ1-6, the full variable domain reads SAVISQKPSRDICQRGTSLTIQCQVDSQVTMMFWYRQQPGQSLTLIATANQGSEATYESGFVIDKFPISRPNLTFSTLTVSNMSPEDSSIYLCSVGETGNSPLHFGNGTRLTVT.

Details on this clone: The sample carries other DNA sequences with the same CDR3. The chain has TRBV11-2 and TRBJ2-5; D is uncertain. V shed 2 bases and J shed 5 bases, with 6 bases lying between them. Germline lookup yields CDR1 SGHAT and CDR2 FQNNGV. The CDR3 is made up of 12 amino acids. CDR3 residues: CASSLMRETQYF. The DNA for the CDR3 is TGTGCCAGCAGCTTAATGCGGGAGACCCAGTACTTC.

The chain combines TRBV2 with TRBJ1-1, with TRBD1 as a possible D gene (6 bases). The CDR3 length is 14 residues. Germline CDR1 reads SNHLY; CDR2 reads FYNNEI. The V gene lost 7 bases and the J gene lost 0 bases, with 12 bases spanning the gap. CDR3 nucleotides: TGTGCCAGCACCCGGACAGCAATGAACACTGAAGCTTTCTTT. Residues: CASTRTAMNTEAFF.

The CDR3 DNA sequence: TGTGCCAGCAGCCCGAGGGGGATTAACACCGGGGAGCTGTTTTTT. Translating it yields CASSPRGINTGELFF. The rearrangement joins TRBV11-3 to TRBJ2-2; tentatively, D is TRBD1 (6 bases). V lost 5 bases and J 2 bases, leaving 12 bases between the germline ends. This CDR3 has 15 amino acids. Germline loops: CDR1 SGHNT, CDR2 YENEEA.

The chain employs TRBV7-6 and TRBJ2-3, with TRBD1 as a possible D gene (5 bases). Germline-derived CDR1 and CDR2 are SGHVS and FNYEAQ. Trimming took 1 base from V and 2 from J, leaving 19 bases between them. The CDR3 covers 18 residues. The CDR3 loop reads CASSLVGLSPTHTDTQYF. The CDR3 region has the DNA TGTGCCAGCAGCTTAGTGGGGCTATCACCCACCCACACAGATACGCAGTATTTT.

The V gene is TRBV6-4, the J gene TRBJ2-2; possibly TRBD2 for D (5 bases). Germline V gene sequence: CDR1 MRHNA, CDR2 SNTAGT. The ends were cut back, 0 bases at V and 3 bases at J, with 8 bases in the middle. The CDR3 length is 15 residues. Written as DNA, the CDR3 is TGTGCCAGCAGTGACTCAGCGGACTACACCGGGGAGCTGTTTTTT. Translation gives CASSDSADYTGELFF.

The CDR3 spells CSASPSYNQPQHF. CDR3 nucleotide sequence: TGCAGTGCTAGTCCTAGTTACAATCAGCCCCAGCATTTT. The rearrangement uses TRBV20-1 and TRBJ1-5, with D unclear. This CDR3 spans 13 amino acids. V was cut by 3 bases and J by 3 bases, with 9 bases left in between. Germline V gene sequence: CDR1 DFQATT, CDR2 SNEGSKA (reference sequence).

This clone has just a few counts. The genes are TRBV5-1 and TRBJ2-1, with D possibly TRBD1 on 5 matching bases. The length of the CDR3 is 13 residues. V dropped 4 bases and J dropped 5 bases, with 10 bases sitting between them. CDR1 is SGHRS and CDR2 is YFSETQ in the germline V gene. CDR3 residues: CASSVQGNNEQFF. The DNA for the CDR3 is TGCGCCAGCAGCGTGCAGGGTAACAATGAGCAGTTCTTC. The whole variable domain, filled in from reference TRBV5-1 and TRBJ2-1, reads KAGVTQTPRYLIKTRGQQVTLSCSPISGHRSVSWYQQTPGQGLQFLFEYFSETQRNKGNFPGRFSGRQFSNSRSEMNVSTLELGDSALYLCASSVQGNNEQFFGPGTRLTVL.

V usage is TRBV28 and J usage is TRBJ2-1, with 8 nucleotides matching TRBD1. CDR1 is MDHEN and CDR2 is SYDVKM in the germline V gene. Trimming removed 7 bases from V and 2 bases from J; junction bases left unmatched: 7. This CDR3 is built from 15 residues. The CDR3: CASNQGAGPYNEQFF. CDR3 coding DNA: TGTGCCAGCAATCAGGGGGCCGGACCCTACAATGAGCAGTTCTTC.

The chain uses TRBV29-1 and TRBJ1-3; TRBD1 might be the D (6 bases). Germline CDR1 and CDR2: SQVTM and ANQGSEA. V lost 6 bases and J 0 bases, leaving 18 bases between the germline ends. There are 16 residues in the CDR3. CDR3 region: CSVAGVRGFSGNTIYF. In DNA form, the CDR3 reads TGCAGCGTGGCAGGGGTAAGGGGATTCTCTGGAAACACCATATATTTT.

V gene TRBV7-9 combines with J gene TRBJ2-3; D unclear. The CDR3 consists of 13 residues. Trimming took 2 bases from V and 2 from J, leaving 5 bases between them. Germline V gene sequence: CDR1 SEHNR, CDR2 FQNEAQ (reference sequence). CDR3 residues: CASSLTYTDTQYF. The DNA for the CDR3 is TGTGCCAGCAGCTTAACATACACAGATACGCAGTATTTT.

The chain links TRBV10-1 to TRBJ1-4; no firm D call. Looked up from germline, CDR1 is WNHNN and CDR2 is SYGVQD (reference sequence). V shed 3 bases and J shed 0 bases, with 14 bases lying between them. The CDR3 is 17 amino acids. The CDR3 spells CASSDQTDGTTNEKLFF. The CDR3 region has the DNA TGCGCCAGCAGTGACCAAACAGACGGAACAACTAATGAAAAACTGTTTTTT.

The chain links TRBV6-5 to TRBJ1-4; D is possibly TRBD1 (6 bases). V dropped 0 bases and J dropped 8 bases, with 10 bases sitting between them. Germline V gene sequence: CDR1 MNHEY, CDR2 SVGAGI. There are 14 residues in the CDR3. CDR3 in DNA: TGTGCCAGCAGTTACTCGTACAGGGAAGAAAAACTGTTTTTT. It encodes CASSYSYREEKLFF.

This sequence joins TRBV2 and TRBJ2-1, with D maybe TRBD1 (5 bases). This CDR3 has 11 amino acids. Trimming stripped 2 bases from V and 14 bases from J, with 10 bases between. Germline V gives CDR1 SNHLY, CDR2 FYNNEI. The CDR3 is CASSERWGKFF. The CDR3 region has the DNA TGTGCCAGCAGTGAAAGATGGGGCAAGTTCTTC.

The DNA of the CDR3 is TGTGCCACCAGCCGGGAGAATGGCTACACCTTC. This encodes CATSRENGYTF. This rearrangement joins TRBV15 to TRBJ1-2, with D uncertain. V was cut by 5 bases and J by 6 bases, with 7 bases left in between. Looked up from germline, CDR1 is LNHNV and CDR2 is YYDKDF (reference sequence). The CDR3 sequence is 11 residues long.